This TCR beta chain was identified during a study of blood T cells in healthy people across ages. Study-level points and caveats: Not knowing donor CMV status may have confounded expanded clonotype changes. Considered underestimates were the diversity estimates obtained from one million T cells.

This clonotype was found a few times. Its specificity is not known. A second PCR, run for roughly 7 to 12 cycles, used a sample-barcoded 5' primer plus a J-beta primer mix. TCRdb recomputed calls from the 5' RACE reads with MiXCR, one row per CDR3 protein. The data contain 750,000 or so distinct CDR3 sequences, 25% of them seen just once; the ten biggest clones take up 8% to 10%. This CDR3 has 13 amino acids. V was pared by 7 bases and J by 5 bases, with 6 bases of the junction left unmatched. These data also formed part of another study, on T cells of mothers and their children. This second report adds: The search for persistent microchimeric T cell clones detected none.

This chain joins TRBV12-3 or TRBV12-4 and TRBJ1-2; TRBD1 aligns across 8 bases. The sample consisted of blood. This receptor was taken from a boy between 5 and 17 years old in good health. The CDR3 nucleotides read TGTGCCAGCATGACAGGGGCGCAATATGGCTACACCTTC. Encoded protein: CASMTGAQYGYTF.